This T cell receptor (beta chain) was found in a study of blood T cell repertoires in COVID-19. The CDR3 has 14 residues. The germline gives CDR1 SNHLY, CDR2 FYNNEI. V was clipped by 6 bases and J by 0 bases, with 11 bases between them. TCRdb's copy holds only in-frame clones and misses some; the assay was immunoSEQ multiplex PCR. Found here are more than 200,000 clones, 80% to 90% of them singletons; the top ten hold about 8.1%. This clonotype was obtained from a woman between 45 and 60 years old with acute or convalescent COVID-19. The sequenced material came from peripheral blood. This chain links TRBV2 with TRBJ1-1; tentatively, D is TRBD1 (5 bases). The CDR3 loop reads CASRYIGVNTEAFF. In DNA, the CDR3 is TGTGCCAGCAGGTACATAGGGGTGAACACTGAAGCTTTCTTT.